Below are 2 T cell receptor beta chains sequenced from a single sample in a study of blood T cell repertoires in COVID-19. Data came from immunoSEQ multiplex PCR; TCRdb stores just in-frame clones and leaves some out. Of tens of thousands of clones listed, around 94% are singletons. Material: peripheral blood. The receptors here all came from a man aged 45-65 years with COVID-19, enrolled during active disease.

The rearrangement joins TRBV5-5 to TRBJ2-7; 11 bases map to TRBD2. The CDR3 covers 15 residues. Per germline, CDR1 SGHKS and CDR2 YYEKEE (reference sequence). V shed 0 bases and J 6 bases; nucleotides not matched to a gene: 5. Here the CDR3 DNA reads TGTGCCAGCAGCTTGGGTCTAGCGGGAGGCGGCGAGCAGTACTTC. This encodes CASSLGLAGGGEQYF.

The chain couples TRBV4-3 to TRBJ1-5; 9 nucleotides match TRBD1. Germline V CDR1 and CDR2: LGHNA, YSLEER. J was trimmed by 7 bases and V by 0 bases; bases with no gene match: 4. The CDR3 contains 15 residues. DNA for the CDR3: TGCGCCAGCAGCCAAGACCGACAGGGGGGCCAGCCCCAGCATTTT. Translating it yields CASSQDRQGGQPQHF.